This T cell receptor beta chain was sequenced during a study of blood T cell repertoires in COVID-19. Study in general: Sites in the United States, Italy and Spain provided acute and convalescent COVID-19 samples.

The germline V gene has CDR1 KGHSY and CDR2 FQNENV. The CDR3 runs to 16 residues. This clone was seen once. An end of the junction does not agree with germline; a read error may underlie this. Authors' analysis steps: Estimated nucleated cell counts came from reference gene primer amplification. The assay was immunoSEQ multiplex PCR, and TCRdb's table has in-frame clones only and misses some. That table supplies the V and J calls and clone size; D and trimming were determined from the DNA. This table has more than 100,000 clones, around 88% appearing once. The sequenced sample was peripheral blood. The clonotype comes from a man in his forties or fifties with active or convalescent COVID-19. V is TRBV16 and J is TRBJ2-3; 9 nucleotides line up with TRBD2. Here the CDR3 reads CAGSQSAGGPTDTQYF. DNA of the CDR3: TGTGCCGGCAGCCAATCCGCGGGAGGGCCTACAGATACGCAGTATTTT.